This is a list of T cell receptor beta chains from one sample in a study of breast tumors, draining lymph nodes, adjacent tissues. TCRdb ran MiXCR on the multiplex PCR reads and lists one entry per CDR3 protein. The sample includes nearly 110,000 distinct CDR3 sequences, about 31% of them seen just once. Sequencing input: axillary lymph node tissue. The source of these receptors is a female donor with breast cancer. Some clones in this sample may be carry-over from other donors' samples. The CDR3 runs from the conserved cysteine through the conserved F or W. The D gene is left open where the match is weak. Not every row has a clone size; where given, it reads once, few, many or a size class.

j_call d_call clone_size v_call cdr3_nt cdr3_aa
TRBJ2-1 . many TRBV20-1 TGCAGTGCTAGGGGGACGCGGGACTACAATGAGCAGTTCTTC CSARGTRDYNEQFF
TRBJ2-2 TRBD1 many TRBV7-7 TGTGCTAGCAGCTTAGTTCAGGGGGCCGGGGAGCTGTTTTTT CASSLVQGAGELFF
TRBJ2-3 . many TRBV5-1 TGCGCCAGCAGCGGTATTTCAGGGGCCACAGATACGCAGTATTTT CASSGISGATDTQYF
TRBJ2-1 . many TRBV2 TGTGCCAGCAGTGGGTACTTCTCCCTCTACAATGAGCAGTTCTTC CASSGYFSLYNEQFF
TRBJ2-2 . . TRBV20-1 TGCAGTGCGCCGACTAGCGGGGAGCTGTTTTTT CSAPTSGELFF
TRBJ1-6 . many TRBV7-9 TGTGCCAGCAGCTTAAGTGGCAAGGGGCGTTCACCCCTCCACTTT CASSLSGKGRSPLHF
TRBJ2-7 . many TRBV6-2/TRBV6-3 TGTGCCAGCACCACAAGATCCTACGAGCAGTACTTC CASTTRSYEQYF
TRBJ2-1 TRBD2 many TRBV7-9 TGTGCCAGCAGCCCCTATAGGACTAGCTCCTACAATGAGCAGTTCTTC CASSPYRTSSYNEQFF
TRBJ2-6 . . TRBV13 TGTGCCAGCAGCCGGACGTTCTCTGGGGCCAACGTCCTGACTTTC CASSRTFSGANVLTF
TRBJ2-7 TRBD1 many TRBV20-1 TGCAGTGCTAGAGCGGGGACAGGTCGCTGGGAGCAGTACTTC CSARAGTGRWEQYF
TRBJ2-1 . many TRBV19 TGTGCCAGTAGTAGGGATCGGGGAGGCTCCTACAATGAGCAGTTCTTC CASSRDRGGSYNEQFF
TRBJ2-7 . many TRBV4-3 TGCGCCAGCAGCCAAGATCGGACAAGAGGATTGCGGTCCTACGAGCAGTACTTC CASSQDRTRGLRSYEQYF
TRBJ2-6 . once TRBV20-1 TGCAGTGGCGTGGGGGGGGCCAACGTCCTGACTTTC CSGVGGANVLTF
TRBJ2-7 . . TRBV5-1 TGCGCCAGCAGCTTGGAACAGGTGGGGAACACCGGGGAGCAGTACTTC CASSLEQVGNTGEQYF
TRBJ2-5 . many TRBV30 TGTGCCTGGAGTGTACGGTTCAGTACGGGGACCCAGTACTTC CAWSVRFSTGTQYF
TRBJ1-5 . many TRBV6-5 TGTGCCAGCAGTTACTCGGCGGACCTTAATCAGCCCCAGCATTTT CASSYSADLNQPQHF
TRBJ2-7 . few TRBV10-1 TGCGCCAGCAGTGAATGGGGGCCCCCTTCCGAGCAGTACTTC CASSEWGPPSEQYF
TRBJ2-5 . . TRBV9 TGTGCCAGCAGCGGTGGGGGGGCGGGAGAGACCCAGTCCTTC CASSGGGAGETQSF
TRBJ2-2 TRBD2 . TRBV6-1 TGTGCCAGCAGTGAAATGGGGACTAGGGCGAACACCGGGGAGCTGTTTTTT CASSEMGTRANTGELFF
TRBJ1-6 . many TRBV4-3 TGCGCCAGCAGCCAGTCCTTGTCCTATAATTCACCCCTCCACTTT CASSQSLSYNSPLHF
TRBJ2-3 . . TRBV19 TGTGCCACCCTAGGGGGGGAGGTGTACAATGAGCAGTATTTT CATLGGEVYNEQYF
TRBJ1-1 . many TRBV4-3 TGCGCCAGCAGCCAAGATACGGACACTGAAGCTTTCTTT CASSQDTDTEAFF
TRBJ2-2 TRBD2 . TRBV13 TGTGCCAGCAGCCCACAAGGGACTAGCGGGAGAAGTGGCACCGGGGAGCTGTTTTTT CASSPQGTSGRSGTGELFF
TRBJ2-5 TRBD2 . TRBV6-1 TGTGCCACCGAGCGCGGGGGAGCGCAAGAGACCCAGTACTTC CATERGGAQETQYF
TRBJ2-5 . . TRBV14 TGTGCCAGCAGCTTCGGGACACTCCAGAACCAAGAGACCCAGTACTTC CASSFGTLQNQETQYF
TRBJ2-1 TRBD2 . TRBV29-1 TGCAGCGTTGATCTTGGAGCGGGAAAGGGACAGTTCTTC CSVDLGAGKGQFF
TRBJ2-5 . . TRBV9 TGTGCCAGCAGCGGAGGAAGGGCCCAAGAGACCCAGTACTTC CASSGGRAQETQYF
TRBJ1-1 . few TRBV5-6 TGTGCCAGCAGCCTCGCGGACCTAGCAAGCACTGAAGCTTTCTTT CASSLADLASTEAFF
TRBJ2-2 TRBD1 . TRBV19 TGTGCCAGTGTTAAGGGGGCAGGCACCGGGGAGCTGTTTTTT CASVKGAGTGELFF
TRBJ2-1 . many TRBV12-3/TRBV12-4 TGTGCCAGCAGCTGCACGCCCTCCGGTGAGCAGTTCTTC CASSCTPSGEQFF
TRBJ2-7 . . TRBV2 TGTGCCAGCAGAGCCAGACGGAACGAGCGGTACTTC CASRARRNERYF
TRBJ2-7 TRBD2 many TRBV9 TGTGCCAGCAGCGGGGAAGGACTAGCGGACGAGCAGTACTTC CASSGEGLADEQYF
TRBJ2-6 . . TRBV7-8 TGTGTCAGCAGCCCCGAAGACAGAACATACTCTGGGCCCAACGTCCTGACTTTC CVSSPEDRTYSGPNVLTF
TRBJ2-7 . many TRBV7-2 TGTGCCAGCAGCTCATCCTTCTTGGGCGCTTTCTACGAGCAGTACTTC CASSSSFLGAFYEQYF
TRBJ2-1 . many TRBV9 TGTGCCAGCAGCGTAGCCGGTGGGGGGGCCAATGAGCAGTTCTTC CASSVAGGGANEQFF
TRBJ1-1 TRBD1 . TRBV5-1 TGCGCCAGCAGCACTGGGACAGCCACTGACGCTTTCTTT CASSTGTATDAFF
TRBJ2-1 TRBD2 . TRBV18 TGTGCCAGCTCACGACTAGCGCCGAGCTCCTACAATGAGCAGTTCTTC CASSRLAPSSYNEQFF